These 14 T cell receptor beta chains were sequenced from one sample in a study of blood T cell repertoires in COVID-19. Measured with immunoSEQ multiplex PCR; TCRdb has only the in-frame clones, and not every one. The data show about 90,000 clones, about four fifths seen once. The material sequenced was peripheral blood. These receptors originate from a woman older than 75 with acute or convalescent COVID-19.

The chain recombines TRBV9 with TRBJ2-5, with 11 positions matching TRBD2. This CDR3 is 14 amino acids long. Germline assignment: CDR1 SGDLS and CDR2 YYNGEE. V trimming: 4 bases; J trimming: 4 bases; junction bases outside the gene matches: 3. The CDR3 bases are TGTGCCAGCAGCCCCGGACTAGCGGGAGAGACCCAGTACTTC. Protein product: CASSPGLAGETQYF.

This chain links TRBV30 with TRBJ2-7; the match to TRBD1 covers 10 bases. Looked up from germline, CDR1 is GTSNPN and CDR2 is SVGIG (reference sequence). J gave up 3 bases and V 5 bases, and 4 bases lay outside the gene matches. CDR3 length: 13 amino acids. The CDR3 DNA sequence: TGTGCCTGGGGACAGGGGGTGGGCTACGAGCAGTACTTC. This encodes CAWGQGVGYEQYF.

The chain joins TRBV29-1 to TRBJ2-1; 10 nucleotides match TRBD2. The V and J ends lost 7 bases and 1 base, in that order; junction bases with no gene match: 7. CDR1 is SQVTM and CDR2 is ANQGSEA in the germline V gene. CDR3 length equals 15 residues. CDR3 DNA sequence: TGCAGCGCACGAGGGACTAGCGAATCCTACAATGAGCAGTTCTTC. Translated: CSARGTSESYNEQFF.

V is TRBV18 and J is TRBJ1-1; 7 bases match TRBD1. Germline V gene sequence: CDR1 KGHSH, CDR2 LQKENI. The CDR3 consists of 14 residues. The J segment lost 4 bases and the V segment lost 3 bases, leaving 5 bases of the junction unmatched. The CDR3 DNA sequence: TGTGCCAGCTCACCGACAGGGAGGACCACTGAAGCTTTCTTT. Its translation: CASSPTGRTTEAFF.

The rearrangement joins TRBV6-2 or TRBV6-3 to TRBJ2-6, with TRBD1 matching over 8 bases. V lost 6 bases to trimming and J lost 0 bases; unmatched junction nucleotides: 16. There are 20 residues in the CDR3. Germline CDR1 MNHEY, CDR2 SVGEGT. Here the CDR3 DNA reads TGTGCCAGCAGCCTGTTTGGGACAGGCATCTCCCACTCTGGGGCCAACGTCCTGACTTTC. This gives the protein CASSLFGTGISHSGANVLTF.

This clone has just a few counts. The V call is TRBV4-3, the J call TRBJ2-3; D might be TRBD2 (6 bases). Trimming cost V 0 bases and J 0 bases, with 7 bases left between them. Germline CDR1 reads LGHNA; CDR2 reads YSLEER. The CDR3 length is 15 residues. CDR3: CASSQELASTDTQYF. The CDR3 coding sequence is TGCGCCAGCAGCCAAGAACTAGCAAGCACAGATACGCAGTATTTT.

The chain is built from TRBV16 and TRBJ2-2, with D maybe TRBD1 (5 bases). The CDR3 sequence is 13 residues long. V lost 3 bases and J lost 5, with 7 bases in between. Germline values: CDR1 KGHSY, CDR2 FQNENV. CDR3 coding DNA: TGTGCCAGCAGCCAGACAGAGACCGGGGAGCTGTTTTTT. This translates into CASSQTETGELFF. Variable domain in full (rest from reference TRBV16 and TRBJ2-2): GEEVAQTPKHLVRGEGQKAKLYCAPIKGHSYVFWYQQVLKNEFKFLISFQNENVFDETGMPKERFSAKCLPNSPCSLEIQATKLEDSAVYFCASSQTETGELFFGEGSRLTVL.

This CDR3 is CASSPGTGFGYTF. DNA for the CDR3: TGTGCCAGCAGTCCCGGGACAGGGTTTGGCTACACCTTC. The rearrangement joins TRBV2 to TRBJ1-2, with 9 bases identical to TRBD1. Germline V gene data show CDR1 as SNHLY and CDR2 as FYNNEI. Trimming removed 5 bases from V and 7 bases from J; junction bases left unmatched: 5. The CDR3 extends over 13 amino acids.

This clone was picked up a small number of times. This rearrangement joins TRBV27 to TRBJ2-1; D is ambiguous. Germline V gives CDR1 MNHEY, CDR2 SMNVEV (reference sequence). The germline V and J ends were trimmed by 6 bases and 6 bases, with 15 bases remaining between them. CDR3 length: 14 residues. The CDR3 reads CASSWANAGNEQFF. For the CDR3, the DNA is TGTGCCAGCAGCTGGGCTAACGCTGGCAATGAGCAGTTCTTC.

The rearrangement uses TRBV6-6 and TRBJ1-1; 11 bases line up with TRBD1. CDR1 and CDR2 (germline): MNHNY, SVGAGI (reference sequence). The trim removed 5 bases at V and 0 bases at J, leaving 11 bases unmatched. This CDR3 contains 18 residues. The DNA of the CDR3 is TGTGCCAGCAGTCTCCGGACAGGGGGCGCCTGGGTGAACACTGAAGCTTTCTTT. Translating gives CASSLRTGGAWVNTEAFF.

The chain is built from TRBV18 and TRBJ1-2; weak D call: TRBD1 (5 bases). The germline V gene encodes CDR1 KGHSH and CDR2 LQKENI. The CDR3 consists of 12 residues. Deletions cut 6 bases from V and 6 bases from J, with 11 bases between. The CDR3 is CASSPQGNGYTF. Here the CDR3 DNA reads TGTGCCAGCTCGCCCCAGGGAAATGGCTACACCTTC.

The chain combines TRBV12-3 or TRBV12-4 with TRBJ2-7; TRBD1 aligns across 7 bases. This CDR3 is 13 amino acids long. The V gene end was trimmed by 5 bases and the J gene end by 2 bases; junction bases not matched to a gene: 3. The CDR3 DNA reads as TGTGCCAGCAGTAAGGGGACAGCCTACGAGCAGTACTTC. The encoded protein is CASSKGTAYEQYF.

The gene calls are TRBV6-2 or TRBV6-3 and TRBJ2-3; D possibly corresponds to TRBD1 (5 bases). V was clipped by 5 bases and J by 4 bases, with 13 bases between them. CDR1 is MNHEY and CDR2 is SVGEGT in the germline V gene. CDR3 length equals 14 residues. CDR3 loop: CASSEVGLADTQYF. Written as DNA, the CDR3 is TGTGCCAGCAGTGAGGTGGGGCTAGCAGATACGCAGTATTTT.

In this sample, this clone turned up a few times. This chain uses TRBV4-1 with TRBJ2-2; 8 positions agree with TRBD1. The germline gives CDR1 MGHRA, CDR2 YSYEKL. J was trimmed by 2 bases and V by 4 bases; bases with no gene match: 6. This CDR3 is built from 16 residues. This chain's CDR3 is CASSPRQGINTGELFF. CDR3 nucleotide sequence: TGCGCCAGCAGCCCGCGACAGGGGATCAACACCGGGGAGCTGTTTTTT.